The 29 T cell receptor beta chains reported below all come from one sample, sequenced in a study of T-cell reconstitution after alpha-beta-depleted transplantation in children (dated by TCRdb to about 2016). The sample's treatment or condition label, in plain terms: allogeneic hematopoietic cell transplantation with graft depleted of TCRalphabeta T cells and CD19 B cells. The method behind the library was PCR. The sequencer was an Illumina HiSeq 2500. Molecular barcoding was employed in the preparation of TCR libraries, with unique molecular identifiers being used to normalize TCRbeta repertoire quantification. TCRdb reworked the public reads: Q25 trimming with fastp, MiXCR clone assembly, productive beta chains retained. One record per CDR3 amino acid sequence lists the most common genes and DNA. The sample yields approximately 200,000 distinct CDR3 sequences; 6.3% were counted once. The ten top clones hold under 6% of the sample.

The sequencing here drew on PBMCs, taken before TCRalphabeta/CD19-depleted stem cell transplant. Receptors were obtained from a girl under three years old with combined immunodeficiency, due to receive a stem cell transplant.

In this sample, this clonotype turned up many times. The chain joins TRBV29-1 to TRBJ2-7; a possible D gene is TRBD2 (6 bases). Germline V CDR1 and CDR2: SQVTM, ANQGSEA. Trimming removed 1 base from V and 4 bases from J, with 14 bases in between. The CDR3 is 14 residues long. The CDR3 here is CSVEGGPAGYEQYF. The CDR3 DNA follows: TGCAGCGTTGAAGGCGGGCCGGCGGGGTACGAGCAGTACTTC.

This clonotype came up many times. The chain couples TRBV6-2 or TRBV6-3 to TRBJ1-1; 9 bases fit TRBD1. Germline loops: CDR1 MNHEY, CDR2 SVGEGT. The CDR3 sequence is 16 residues long. The J segment lost 4 bases and the V segment lost 4 bases, leaving 10 bases of the junction unmatched. The CDR3 here is CASSWPPGQGLTEAFF. The CDR3 region has the DNA TGTGCCAGCAGTTGGCCACCCGGACAGGGGCTCACTGAAGCTTTCTTT.

The table lists this clonotype with many counts. This sequence joins TRBV12-5 and TRBJ2-1, with D maybe TRBD2 (6 bases). Looked up from germline, CDR1 is LGHNT and CDR2 is FRNRAP. The CDR3 totals 14 residues. The V and J ends lost 6 bases and 8 bases respectively, with 17 bases between them. CDR3 sequence (DNA): TGTGCTAGTGGCTCCGGCGGGACCCGGGATGAGCAGTTCTTC. It translates to CASGSGGTRDEQFF.

This clonotype was recorded many times. V and J are TRBV5-6 and TRBJ2-6, with D perhaps TRBD2 (5 bases). Trimming took 1 base from V and 0 from J, leaving 17 bases between them. Per the germline V gene, CDR1 is SGHDT and CDR2 is YYEEEE. The length of the CDR3 is 19 residues. The CDR3 region is CASSLYSGLSLSGANVLTF. The CDR3 nucleotides are TGTGCCAGCAGCTTGTATTCCGGACTTTCTCTCTCTGGGGCCAACGTCCTGACTTTC.

The J gene is TRBJ2-7, the V gene TRBV20-1; unclear D gene. The CDR3 runs 13 residues. V was cut by 3 bases and J by 3 bases, with 12 bases left in between. The germline CDR1 and CDR2 sequences are DFQATT and SNEGSKA (reference sequence). CDR3 region: CSASGGLLYEQYF. The DNA for the CDR3 is TGCAGTGCTAGTGGCGGCTTACTCTACGAGCAGTACTTC.

This clonotype was recorded at least ten times. This chain joins TRBV7-9 and TRBJ2-7, with 9 nucleotides matching TRBD2. The CDR3 covers 14 residues. V lost 5 bases and J lost 0; bases outside the gene matches: 2. Germline V gene data show CDR1 as SEHNR and CDR2 as FQNEAQ (reference sequence). The CDR3 is CASSHSGGSYEQYF. The CDR3 bases are TGTGCCAGCAGCCATAGCGGGGGCTCCTACGAGCAGTACTTC. The full variable domain, rest sourced from reference TRBV7-9 and TRBJ2-7, is DTGVSQNPRHKITKRGQNVTFRCDPISEHNRLYWYRQTLGQGPEFLTYFQNEAQLEKSRLLSDRFSAERPKGSFSTLEIQRTEQGDSAMYLCASSHSGGSYEQYFGPGTRLTVT.

This clonotype was seen at least ten times. This chain joins TRBV7-3 and TRBJ2-1; TRBD2 agrees at 9 bases. In germline, CDR1 is SGHTA, CDR2 FQGTGA. There are 14 residues in the CDR3. J gave up 4 bases and V 5 bases, and 3 bases lay outside the gene matches. In DNA form, the CDR3 reads TGTGCCAGCAGCGCTAGCGGGGTGTACAATGAGCAGTTCTTC. The encoded protein is CASSASGVYNEQFF.

Ten or more counts support this clonotype. The chain recombines TRBV19 with TRBJ2-7; 8 bases align to TRBD2. Germline V lookup: CDR1 LNHDA, CDR2 SQIVND (reference sequence). Losses at the gene ends were 7 bases for V and 1 base for J; bases not matched to a gene: 6. This CDR3 is built from 14 residues. The CDR3 sequence: CASKRREESYEQYF. The CDR3 bases are TGTGCCAGTAAGCGGCGGGAGGAATCCTACGAGCAGTACTTC. Combining the CDR3 with reference TRBV19 and TRBJ2-7 gives the whole variable domain DGGITQSPKYLFRKEGQNVTLSCEQNLNHDAMYWYRQDPGQGLRLIYYSQIVNDFQKGDIAEGYSVSREKKESFPLTVTSAQKNPTAFYLCASKRREESYEQYFGPGTRLTVT.

This clonotype was recorded many times. The chain recombines TRBV15 with TRBJ2-1; 12 positions match TRBD2. This CDR3 has 15 amino acids. Trimming took 4 bases from V and 8 from J; bases not matched to a gene: 6. The V gene's germline CDR1 is LNHNV and CDR2 YYDKDF (reference sequence). The CDR3 DNA reads TGTGCCACCAGCACCGGGACTAGCGGGCAGGATGAGCAGTTCTTC. Its protein product is CATSTGTSGQDEQFF.

The chain is built from TRBV4-3 and TRBJ2-3, with 7 bases fitting TRBD2. From germline, CDR1 is LGHNA and CDR2 YSLEER. The CDR3 loop spans 15 amino acids. The ends lost 6 bases at V and 0 bases at J; junction bases unmatched: 6. CDR3 coding DNA: TGCGCCAGCAGACCAAGCGGGACTAGCACAGATACGCAGTATTTT. Translating it yields CASRPSGTSTDTQYF.

This clonotype has just a few counts. This rearrangement joins TRBV5-1 to TRBJ1-2, with D uncertain. V was pared by 0 bases and J by 8 bases, with 14 bases between. CDR1 and CDR2 from the germline V gene are SGHRS and YFSETQ. The CDR3 has 14 amino acids. CDR3: CASSLEASQNGYTF. CDR3 DNA: TGCGCCAGCAGCTTGGAAGCGAGTCAGAACGGCTACACCTTC. Supplemented by reference TRBV5-1 and TRBJ1-2, the full variable domain reads KAGVTQTPRYLIKTRGQQVTLSCSPISGHRSVSWYQQTPGQGLQFLFEYFSETQRNKGNFPGRFSGRQFSNSRSEMNVSTLELGDSALYLCASSLEASQNGYTFGSGTRLTVV.

This clonotype was picked up many times. The J gene is TRBJ2-7, the V gene TRBV4-2; tentative D call: TRBD2 (6 bases). V shed 0 bases and J shed 2 bases, with 8 bases lying between them. Germline values: CDR1 LGHNA, CDR2 YNFKEQ. The CDR3 runs 14 residues. Here the CDR3 reads CASSQDGGTYEQYF. The CDR3 coding sequence is TGTGCCAGCAGCCAAGATGGAGGGACCTACGAGCAGTACTTC.

The table lists this clonotype with many counts. The gene calls are TRBV5-1 and TRBJ2-3; 8 nucleotides agree with TRBD1. The CDR3 covers 15 residues. Germline CDR1 SGHRS, CDR2 YFSETQ. Unmatched junction bases numbered 11, after V lost 6 bases and J lost 5 bases. The DNA of the CDR3 is TGCGCCAGCAACACAGGGGGGTCTACTCTAGATACGCAGTATTTT. Amino acids: CASNTGGSTLDTQYF.

This clonotype was detected many times. This sequence joins TRBV4-1 and TRBJ2-5; D gene uncertain. Trimming pared 1 base from V and 1 base from J, leaving 13 bases between. Germline loops: CDR1 MGHRA, CDR2 YSYEKL. The CDR3 loop spans 16 amino acids. CDR3 in amino acids: CASSQAPDPFQETQYF. The CDR3 nucleotides read TGCGCCAGCAGCCAAGCCCCCGATCCATTCCAAGAGACCCAGTACTTC.

The rearrangement uses TRBV14 and TRBJ2-1; TRBD2 agrees at 7 bases. CDR1 SGHDN and CDR2 FVKESK come from the germline V gene. The CDR3 is made up of 14 amino acids. V lost 6 bases, J lost 1 base, and 3 bases stayed unmatched. CDR3 in amino acids: CASSHSGSYNEQFF. For the CDR3, the DNA is TGTGCCAGCAGTCATAGCGGGTCCTACAATGAGCAGTTCTTC.

This clonotype was found many times. V is TRBV4-3 and J is TRBJ2-4; D is unresolved. Between the trimmed V and J ends, which lost 0 bases and 9 bases, there was a span of 9 bases. The germline gives CDR1 LGHNA, CDR2 YSLEER. This CDR3 spans 13 amino acids. The CDR3 DNA is TGCGCCAGCAGCCAAGAATATGGTGGCATTCAGTACTTC. This translates into CASSQEYGGIQYF.

This clonotype was detected ten times or more. The CDR3 region is CASSPPGWGIGPRGSYEQYF. CDR3 coding DNA: TGTGCCAGCAGTCCACCAGGTTGGGGGATCGGGCCCAGAGGGTCCTACGAGCAGTACTTC. This chain uses TRBV28 with TRBJ2-7; D is possibly TRBD1 or TRBD2 (5 bases each). The V gene lost 5 bases and the J gene lost 1 base, with 30 bases spanning the gap. The germline V gene encodes CDR1 MDHEN and CDR2 SYDVKM. CDR3 length equals 20 residues.

Written as DNA, the CDR3 is TGTGCCAGCAGTTTCAGGACTAGCGGGAGGGTGGGGACCCAGTACTTC. This codes for CASSFRTSGRVGTQYF. V is TRBV12-3 or TRBV12-4 and J is TRBJ2-5, with 15 bases fitting TRBD2. The J segment lost 7 bases and the V segment lost 3 bases, leaving 6 bases of the junction unmatched. The CDR3 covers 16 residues.

This clonotype was seen many times. The DNA for the CDR3 is TGTGCCAGCAGCGTAGAGGACTACCCCACAGATACGCAGTATTTT. This sequence encodes CASSVEDYPTDTQYF. The rearrangement links TRBV9 to TRBJ2-3, with a possible D match to TRBD2 (6 bases). The CDR3 sequence is 15 residues long. Germline lookup yields CDR1 SGDLS and CDR2 YYNGEE. V dropped 0 bases and J dropped 2 bases, with 10 bases sitting between them.

This clonotype occurred many times. The chain has TRBV28 and TRBJ1-2; D is uncertain. Trimming cost V 4 bases and J 8 bases, with 11 bases left between them. The CDR3 totals 12 residues. Per the germline V gene, CDR1 is MDHEN and CDR2 is SYDVKM. The CDR3 coding sequence is TGTGCCAGCAGTTCCATGGGAGGGGGCTACACCTTC. This encodes CASSSMGGGYTF.

This clonotype turned up a few times. V is TRBV7-9 and J is TRBJ1-2; the D is unclear. The CDR3 consists of 15 residues. Germline V lookup: CDR1 SEHNR, CDR2 FQNEAQ (reference sequence). V was pared by 8 bases and J by 4 bases, with 20 bases between. The chain's CDR3 is CASEGAALHLYGYTF. The CDR3 nucleotides read TGTGCCAGCGAGGGTGCGGCGTTGCACCTCTATGGCTACACCTTC.

This clonotype was observed many times. J is TRBJ2-1 and V is TRBV28; D remains ambiguous. The V and J ends lost 1 base and 2 bases respectively, with 9 bases between them. Germline V gives CDR1 MDHEN, CDR2 SYDVKM. The CDR3 is 15 amino acids. CDR3 residues: CASSLLAYPYNEQFF. The CDR3 DNA sequence: TGTGCCAGCAGTTTATTGGCCTACCCCTACAATGAGCAGTTCTTC. Filled out from reference TRBV28 and TRBJ2-1, the complete variable domain reads DVKVTQSSRYLVKRTGEKVFLECVQDMDHENMFWYRQDPGLGLRLIYFSYDVKMKEKGDIPEGYSVSREKKERFSLILESASTNQTSMYLCASSLLAYPYNEQFFGPGTRLTVL.

This clonotype was counted many times. The chain couples TRBV29-1 to TRBJ2-5; 10 nucleotides align to TRBD1. The germline V gene encodes CDR1 SQVTM and CDR2 ANQGSEA. The J segment lost 5 bases and the V segment lost 6 bases, leaving 9 bases of the junction unmatched. The CDR3 is made up of 14 amino acids. The CDR3 sequence is CSVNRDRGSETQYF. DNA for the CDR3: TGCAGCGTGAACCGGGACAGGGGTTCGGAGACCCAGTACTTC.

The chain carries TRBV27 and TRBJ2-1; D may be TRBD1 (5 bases). V was trimmed by 6 bases and J by 1 base, leaving 16 bases between them. The CDR3 runs to 16 residues. Germline values: CDR1 MNHEY, CDR2 SMNVEV (reference sequence). The CDR3: CASSPETALSYNEQFF. The CDR3 DNA sequence: TGTGCCAGCAGCCCCGAGACAGCCCTTTCCTACAATGAGCAGTTCTTC.

Details on this clonotype: This could be a read error, since a much larger clone is one nucleotide away. The rearrangement links TRBV20-1 to TRBJ2-1; no definite D call. CDR1 and CDR2 (germline): DFQATT, SNEGSKA (reference sequence). CDR3 size: 14 residues. Here the CDR3 reads CRASVHPPYNEQFF. The CDR3 DNA reads as TGCAGAGCTAGTGTTCACCCGCCCTACAATGAGCAGTTCTTC.

Ten or more counts support this clonotype. The chain carries TRBV11-2 and TRBJ2-1; 8 bases agree with TRBD1. The CDR3 has 18 residues. Unmatched junction bases numbered 14, after V lost 7 bases and J lost 0 bases. Germline CDR1 reads SGHAT; CDR2 reads FQNNGV. The CDR3 protein is CASIPGDRLGSSYNEQFF. The CDR3 bases are TGTGCCAGCATCCCTGGGGACAGGTTAGGAAGCTCCTACAATGAGCAGTTCTTC. The complete variable domain, with remaining parts taken from reference TRBV11-2 and TRBJ2-1, reads EAGVAQSPRYKIIEKRQSVAFWCNPISGHATLYWYQQILGQGPKLLIQFQNNGVVDDSQLPKDRFSAERLKGVDSTLKIQPAKLEDSAVYLCASIPGDRLGSSYNEQFFGPGTRLTVL.

Ten or more counts support this clonotype. The chain combines TRBV7-3 with TRBJ2-1, with D uncertain. This CDR3 has 13 residues. Germline CDR1 SGHTA, CDR2 FQGTGA. V shed 5 bases and J shed 7 bases, with 12 bases lying between them. CDR3 amino acids: CASSPPLNNEQFF. The CDR3 DNA is TGTGCCAGCAGCCCTCCCCTAAATAATGAGCAGTTCTTC.

There are many counts of this clonotype. The chain joins TRBV5-1 to TRBJ2-4; 10 positions match TRBD2. V lost 0 bases, J lost 7 bases, and 4 bases stayed unmatched. CDR3 length equals 15 residues. The V gene's germline CDR1 is SGHRS and CDR2 YFSETQ. The CDR3 spells CASSLEGAGGNIQYF. The CDR3 DNA is TGCGCCAGCAGCTTGGAAGGAGCGGGAGGGAACATTCAGTACTTC.

Many counts were recorded for this clonotype. This chain connects TRBV6-2 or TRBV6-3 to TRBJ2-1; D ambiguous. The CDR3 consists of 17 residues. Trimming left V 1 base short and J 4 bases short, with 17 bases between. Germline V CDR1 and CDR2: MNHEY, SVGEGT. CDR3 DNA sequence: TGTGCCAGCAGTTACTACCAAGAAGGACGTACTTACAATGAGCAGTTCTTC. Translation: CASSYYQEGRTYNEQFF.